This TCR beta chain was retrieved from a study of OX40 agonist ivuxolimab in advanced cancers. A remark on this clone: Antigen specificity is unknown.

Deletions cut 3 bases from V and 6 bases from J, with 6 bases between. Germline V CDR1 and CDR2: SEHNR, FQNEAQ (reference sequence). This CDR3 has 12 amino acids. Profiled with immunoSEQ multiplex PCR; TCRdb holds only in-frame clones, not every one. The sample gives approximately 82,000 clones, roughly 90% of which show up once; 9% to 10% is in the top ten. The study, taken as a whole, reports: Not determined was the antigen specificity of the expanded peripheral T cells.

This sequence was found in an adult with an advanced solid tumor such as melanoma, head and neck, liver or kidney cancer. The sequencing used CD4+ or CD8+ T cells sorted from blood, collected in a trial of the OX40 agonist ivuxolimab. V gene TRBV7-9 combines with J gene TRBJ2-4, with a tentative D call TRBD2 (6 bases). CDR3 loop: CASSFGRNIQYF. CDR3 coding DNA: TGTGCCAGCAGCTTCGGGAGAAACATTCAGTACTTC.